Listed below are T cell receptor beta chains from one sample, sequenced in a study of HIV-infected patients and healthy controls. TCRdb independently ran MiXCR on the 5' RACE reads; one entry per CDR3 protein. The profile shows fewer than 4,500 distinct CDR3 sequences, about 8% of them singletons. Sample: blood, taken before antiretroviral therapy. These receptor sequences come from an adult with HIV infection. Each CDR3 is given with its conserved first and last residue. The order of the fields is clone size, D gene, V gene, J gene, CDR3 protein, CDR3 DNA. The D gene is left open where the match is weak. A clone size is listed for some rows: how often the clone was seen (once, few, many), or a class if it is expanded.

>many|TRBD1|TRBV6-6|TRBJ2-1
CATNHRGQGTHNEQFF
TGTGCCACTAACCACAGGGGGCAAGGTACGCACAATGAGCAGTTCTTC
>NA|NA|TRBV21-1|TRBJ2-1
CASSHRDREVNEQFF
TGTGCCAGCAGCCACCGGGACAGGGAGGTCAATGAGCAGTTCTTC
>medium-sized|TRBD1|TRBV14|TRBJ1-1
CASSQESDRWKAFF
TGTGCCAGCAGCCAAGAGTCGGACAGGTGGAAGGCTTTCTTT
>few|NA|TRBV27|TRBJ1-5
CASRGGGSNQPQHF
TGTGCCAGCAGGGGGGGAGGTAGCAATCAGCCCCAGCATTTT
>NA|NA|TRBV2|TRBJ1-2
CASSEMGYGYTF
TGTGCCAGCAGTGAAATGGGCTATGGCTACACCTTC
>medium-sized|NA|TRBV7-9|TRBJ1-1
CASARVGDTEAFF
TGTGCCAGCGCCCGGGTCGGGGACACTGAAGCTTTCTTT
>hyperexpanded|NA|TRBV28|TRBJ2-3
CASSLSGAGTDTQYF
TGTGCCAGCAGTTTAAGTGGCGCTGGCACAGATACGCAGTATTTT
>medium-sized|NA|TRBV27|TRBJ1-5
CASSLSADGNQPQHF
TGTGCCAGCAGTTTATCAGCAGACGGCAATCAGCCCCAGCATTTT
>medium-sized|NA|TRBV19|TRBJ1-1
CASSIWAEAFF
TGTGCCAGTAGTATATGGGCTGAAGCTTTCTTT
>many|TRBD1|TRBV18|TRBJ1-5
CASSPDRDQPQHF
TGTGCCAGCTCACCAGACAGGGACCAGCCCCAGCATTTT
>NA|NA|TRBV20-1|TRBJ2-7
CSARDWGSSYEQYF
TGCAGTGCTAGAGATTGGGGCAGCAGCTACGAGCAGTACTTC
>medium-sized|NA|TRBV29-1|TRBJ2-7
CSARTAPTYEQYF
TGCAGCGCCCGGACAGCCCCTACCTACGAGCAGTACTTC
>medium-sized|TRBD1|TRBV18|TRBJ1-2
CASSRGTGYGYTF
TGTGCCAGCTCACGCGGGACAGGCTATGGCTACACCTTC
>medium-sized|TRBD1|TRBV18|TRBJ1-5
CASSPSGGARQPQHF
TGTGCCAGCTCACCATCAGGGGGCGCACGTCAGCCCCAGCATTTT
>medium-sized|NA|TRBV6-6|TRBJ2-7
CASSLTSQPPATYEQYF
TGTGCCAGCAGTTTAACTAGCCAGCCCCCAGCGACCTACGAGCAGTACTTC
>hyperexpanded|TRBD2|TRBV27|TRBJ2-5
CASSRYGLAESGETQYF
TGTGCCAGCAGCCGATACGGACTAGCGGAGAGCGGAGAGACCCAGTACTTC
>medium-sized|NA|TRBV9|TRBJ2-7
CASSVEVSPYEQYF
TGTGCCAGCAGCGTAGAGGTCTCTCCCTACGAGCAGTACTTC
>medium-sized|NA|TRBV5-1|TRBJ2-5
CASASGVRETQYF
TGCGCCAGCGCCTCTGGGGTGAGAGAGACCCAGTACTTC
>medium-sized|NA|TRBV7-2|TRBJ2-2
CATRFLRELFF
TGTGCCACCCGCTTCCTGAGGGAGCTGTTTTTT
>NA|TRBD2|TRBV7-2|TRBJ2-1
CASSLSLGGSVNEQFF
TGTGCCAGCAGCTTAAGTTTGGGCGGGAGTGTTAATGAGCAGTTCTTC
>few|NA|TRBV6-5|TRBJ1-5
CASKGSHSNQPQHF
TGTGCCAGCAAGGGGAGCCATAGCAATCAGCCCCAGCATTTT
>NA|TRBD2|TRBV7-3|TRBJ2-5
CASSLTALAFRGETQYF
TGTGCCAGCAGCTTAACAGCACTAGCGTTTAGAGGAGAGACCCAGTACTTC
>many|NA|TRBV28|TRBJ1-5
CASSPLLSNQPQHF
TGTGCCAGCAGTCCCCTCCTAAGCAATCAGCCCCAGCATTTT
>many|TRBD1|TRBV7-8|TRBJ2-6
CASSSNGQVTSGANVLTF
TGTGCCAGCAGCTCCAACGGACAGGTTACCTCTGGGGCCAACGTCCTGACTTTC
>many|TRBD2|TRBV20-1|TRBJ2-5
CSARSDGGSGQETQYF
TGCAGTGCTAGGAGTGACGGGGGGTCGGGCCAAGAGACCCAGTACTTC
>medium-sized|NA|TRBV6-5|TRBJ1-1
CASSYSKGTEAFF
TGTGCCAGCAGTTACTCGAAGGGCACTGAAGCTTTCTTT
>many|TRBD1|TRBV5-4|TRBJ1-1
CASSAPGQGEVTEAFF
TGTGCCAGCAGCGCACCAGGACAGGGAGAGGTCACTGAAGCTTTCTTT
>medium-sized|NA|TRBV6-6|TRBJ1-6
CASSKNSYNSPLHF
TGTGCCAGCAGTAAAAACTCCTATAATTCACCCCTCCACTTT
>many|NA|TRBV5-6|TRBJ2-5
CASSLDRQETQYF
TGTGCCAGCAGCCTTGACAGGCAAGAGACCCAGTACTTC
>many|NA|TRBV27|TRBJ2-6
CASSLSGANVLTF
TGTGCCAGCAGTCTCTCTGGGGCCAACGTCCTGACTTTC
>once|NA|TRBV27|TRBJ1-1
CASSLVGVDTEAFF
TGTGCCAGCAGTTTAGTCGGGGTGGACACTGAAGCTTTCTTT
>many|NA|TRBV5-4|TRBJ1-2
CASSSLQGYYGYTF
TGTGCCAGCAGCTCCTTACAGGGTTACTATGGCTACACCTTC
>NA|NA|TRBV30|TRBJ2-7
CAWTPRGIGYEQYF
TGTGCCTGGACCCCACGAGGGATCGGCTACGAGCAGTACTTC
>medium-sized|NA|TRBV6-5|TRBJ1-1
CASSIRDFQNTEAFF
TGTGCCAGCAGCATCCGGGACTTCCAGAACACTGAAGCTTTCTTT
>medium-sized|TRBD1|TRBV7-8|TRBJ1-6
CASSLGGGASPLHF
TGTGCCAGCAGCTTAGGAGGGGGCGCATCACCCCTCCACTTT
>medium-sized|NA|TRBV5-4|TRBJ2-1
CASSWGGATYNEQFF
TGTGCCAGCAGCTGGGGGGGGGCCACCTACAATGAGCAGTTCTTC
>medium-sized|NA|TRBV12-3/TRBV12-4|TRBJ2-3
CASSFQGTDTQYF
TGTGCCAGCAGTTTTCAGGGCACAGATACGCAGTATTTT
>few|NA|TRBV19|TRBJ2-3
CASSIVAARDTQYF
TGTGCCAGTAGTATAGTGGCGGCGCGGGATACGCAGTATTTT
>few|NA|TRBV7-9|TRBJ1-3
CASSSQTVPSGNTIYF
TGTGCCAGCAGCTCCCAGACAGTTCCCTCTGGAAACACCATATATTTT
>many|NA|TRBV13|TRBJ2-1
CASSLQGEQFF
TGTGCCAGCAGCTTACAAGGGGAGCAGTTCTTC
>many|TRBD1|TRBV5-8|TRBJ2-7
CASSIGPGQYYEQYF
TGTGCCAGCAGCATCGGACCGGGACAGTACTACGAGCAGTACTTC
>medium-sized|NA|TRBV9|TRBJ2-3
CASSLEDTQYF
TGTGCCAGCAGCCTGGAGGATACGCAGTATTTT
>medium-sized|TRBD1|TRBV5-6|TRBJ2-7
CASRGTGEVHEQYF
TGTGCCAGCAGGGGGACAGGGGAAGTCCACGAGCAGTACTTC